This T cell receptor beta chain comes out of a study of T cell responses to AZD1222 COVID-19 vaccine. On the study more broadly: Second-dose schedules of about 4 or about 12 weeks were combined.

Assay used: immunoSEQ multiplex PCR; TCRdb lists only in-frame clones, some missing. The sample includes some 120,000 clones, 75% to 95% of them seen just once. Study-wide results and limits: In all cases, repertoires were sampled only after the peak T cell response. Vaccination with two AZD1222 doses was followed by a rise in Spike-specific TCR breadth and depth. Seropositive AZD1222 recipients at baseline numbered only 5 or 6.

Concerning this clone itself: The target antigen is unknown.

This receptor was taken from an adult in good health. The sample here was peripheral blood, taken on day 0 of AZD1222 vaccination.

In DNA form, the CDR3 reads TGCGCCAGCAGCTTGGACTCGGGGAACACTGAAGCTTTCTTT. Translation gives CASSLDSGNTEAFF. This chain uses TRBV5-1 with TRBJ1-1; D remains unclear. The germline V and J ends were trimmed by 0 bases and 1 base, with 7 bases remaining between them. The CDR3 loop spans 14 amino acids. Germline V lookup: CDR1 SGHRS, CDR2 YFSETQ. The full variable domain, in which reference TRBV5-1 and TRBJ1-1 provide the parts outside the CDR3, is KAGVTQTPRYLIKTRGQQVTLSCSPISGHRSVSWYQQTPGQGLQFLFEYFSETQRNKGNFPGRFSGRQFSNSRSEMNVSTLELGDSALYLCASSLDSGNTEAFFGQGTRLTVV.